This T cell receptor beta chain was found in a study of T and B cells in COVID-19 patients. Background on the study: Active-infection patients were older, median roughly 70 years, than recovered patients, median about 32 years.

BIOMED2 TRB-A/B primer pools were used in multiplex TRB PCR. TCRdb recomputed calls from the multiplex PCR reads with MiXCR, one row per CDR3 protein. The data hold 13,000 to 15,000 distinct CDR3 sequences, with roughly 30% observed a single time. The sample holds a few counts of this clonotype. TRB was amplified from around 230-520 ng of blood genomic DNA. J was trimmed by 3 bases and V by 3 bases; bases with no gene match: 0. The CDR3 runs 14 residues. The sample consisted of blood. The source of this sequence is a human donor who had recovered from COVID-19. V and J are TRBV12-3 or TRBV12-4 and TRBJ1-4; 8 bases are a match to TRBD1. CDR3 DNA sequence: TGTGCCAGCAGTTTCAGGGGGCCTAATGAAAAACTGTTTTTT. The encoded protein is CASSFRGPNEKLFF.